This T cell receptor beta chain was sequenced for a study of cytomegalovirus exposure and HLA in healthy donors. V was clipped by 4 bases and J by 12 bases; unmatched bases: 3. Germline assignment: CDR1 SGHTA and CDR2 FQGNSA. The CDR3 consists of 12 residues. With 60 Vbeta and 13 Jbeta primers, the PCR was carried out. The table came from immunoSEQ multiplex PCR; TCRdb's copy has only in-frame clones and leaves some out. The table shows about 120,000 clones, with roughly four fifths occurring only once. The origin of this receptor is a woman aged 40 to 49 in good health and CMV-seropositive. The V and J genes are TRBV7-2 and TRBJ2-4; 10 nucleotides match TRBD1. Sequenced: PBMCs. The CDR3 bases are TGTGCCAGCAGCTGGACAGGGGGAACTCAGTACTTC. It encodes CASSWTGGTQYF.